The T cell receptor (beta chain) under discussion was sequenced for a study of CD8+ T cells in alopecia areata. On the study more broadly: Tofacitinib was taken orally by treated patients, and the dose was 5 to 10 mg twice daily.

Described treatment: oral pan-JAK inhibitor, 5-10 mg twice daily. Extraction and reverse transcription of RNA yielded cDNA as the sequencing template. The assay was immunoSEQ multiplex PCR, and TCRdb's table has in-frame clones only and misses some. The profile shows around 150,000 clones, around three fifths of them singletons. Germline V lookup: CDR1 MNHNS, CDR2 SASEGT. There are 14 residues in the CDR3. The V end lost 1 base, the J end lost 6 bases, and 12 bases lay between the germline ends. The rearrangement uses TRBV6-1 and TRBJ1-2, with D possibly matching TRBD1 (6 bases). The starting material was CD4+ T cells sorted from blood, obtained at week 4, from a patient treated with tofacitinib. The TCR was taken from a human donor with alopecia areata. CDR3: CASSEGGLSNGYTF. The CDR3 bases are TGTGCCAGCAGTGAAGGGGGGCTCTCAAATGGCTACACCTTC.